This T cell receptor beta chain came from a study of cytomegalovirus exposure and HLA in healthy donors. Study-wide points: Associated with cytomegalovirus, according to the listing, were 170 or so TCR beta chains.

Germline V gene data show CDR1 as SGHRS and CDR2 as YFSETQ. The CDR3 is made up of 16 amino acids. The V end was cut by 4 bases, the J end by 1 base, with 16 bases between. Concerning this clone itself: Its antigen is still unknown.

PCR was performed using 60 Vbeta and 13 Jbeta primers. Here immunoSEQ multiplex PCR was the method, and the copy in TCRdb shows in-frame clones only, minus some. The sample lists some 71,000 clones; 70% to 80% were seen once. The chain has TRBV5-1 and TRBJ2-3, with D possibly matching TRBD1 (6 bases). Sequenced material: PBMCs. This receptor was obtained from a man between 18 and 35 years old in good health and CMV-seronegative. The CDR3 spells CASSTETGPGTDTQYF. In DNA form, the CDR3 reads TGCGCCAGCAGCACTGAGACAGGTCCGGGCACAGATACGCAGTATTTT.